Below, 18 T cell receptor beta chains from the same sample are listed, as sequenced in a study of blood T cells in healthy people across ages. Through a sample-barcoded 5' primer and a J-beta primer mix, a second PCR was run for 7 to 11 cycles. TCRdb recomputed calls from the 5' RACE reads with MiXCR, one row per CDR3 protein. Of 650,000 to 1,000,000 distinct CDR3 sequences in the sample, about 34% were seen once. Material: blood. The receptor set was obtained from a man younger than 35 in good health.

For the CDR3, the DNA is TGCAGTGCTAGAGGCCCCGAACTAGCCCCCGGCCAAGAGACCCAGTACTTC. Its protein product is CSARGPELAPGQETQYF. The gene calls are TRBV20-1 and TRBJ2-5, with D possibly TRBD2 on 6 matching bases. In germline, CDR1 is DFQATT, CDR2 SNEGSKA (reference sequence). CDR3 size: 17 residues. Trimming cost V 1 base and J 1 base, with 19 bases left between them.

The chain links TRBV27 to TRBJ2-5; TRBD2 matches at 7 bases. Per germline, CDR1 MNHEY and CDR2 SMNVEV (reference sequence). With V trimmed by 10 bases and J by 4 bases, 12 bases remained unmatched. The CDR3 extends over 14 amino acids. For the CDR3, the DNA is TGTGCCACCTCGGGACGAGCGGGGAGAGAGACCCAGTACTTC. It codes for CATSGRAGRETQYF.

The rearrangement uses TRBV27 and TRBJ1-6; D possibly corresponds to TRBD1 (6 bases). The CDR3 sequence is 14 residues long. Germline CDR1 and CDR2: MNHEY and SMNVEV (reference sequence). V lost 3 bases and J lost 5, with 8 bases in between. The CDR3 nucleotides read TGTGCCAGCAGTTTTAGACAGGATAATTCACCCCTCCACTTT. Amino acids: CASSFRQDNSPLHF.

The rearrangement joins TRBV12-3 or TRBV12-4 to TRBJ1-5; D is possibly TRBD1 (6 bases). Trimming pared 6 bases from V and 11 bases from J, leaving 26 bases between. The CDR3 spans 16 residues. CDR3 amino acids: CASSSTLTGVQETQHF. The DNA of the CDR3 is TGTGCCAGCAGCTCCACCTTGACAGGAGTGCAAGAGACCCAGCATTTT.

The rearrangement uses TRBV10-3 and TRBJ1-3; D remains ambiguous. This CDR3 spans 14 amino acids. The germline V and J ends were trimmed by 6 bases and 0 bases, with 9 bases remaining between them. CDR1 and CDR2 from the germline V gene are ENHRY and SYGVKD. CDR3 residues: CAIRVGSSGNTIYF. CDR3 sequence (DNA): TGTGCCATCAGGGTGGGGAGCTCTGGAAACACCATATATTTT.

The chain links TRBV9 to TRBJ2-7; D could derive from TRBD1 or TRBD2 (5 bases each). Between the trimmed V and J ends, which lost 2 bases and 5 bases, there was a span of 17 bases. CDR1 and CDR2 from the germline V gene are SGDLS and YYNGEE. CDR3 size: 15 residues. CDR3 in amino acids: CASSVSPGPRHEQYF. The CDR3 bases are TGTGCCAGCAGCGTCTCTCCGGGACCTAGGCACGAGCAGTACTTC.

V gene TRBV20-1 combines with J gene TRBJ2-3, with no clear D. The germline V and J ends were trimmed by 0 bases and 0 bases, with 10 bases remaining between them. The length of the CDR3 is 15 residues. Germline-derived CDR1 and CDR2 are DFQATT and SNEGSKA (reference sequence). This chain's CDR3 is CSARDGRISTDTQYF. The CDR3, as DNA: TGCAGTGCTAGAGATGGAAGGATCAGCACAGATACGCAGTATTTT.

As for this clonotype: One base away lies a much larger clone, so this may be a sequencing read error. The DNA for the CDR3 is TGCAGTGCTAACCGTCTAAATGAGCAGTACTTC. Translating gives CSANRLNEQYF. The J gene is TRBJ2-7, the V gene TRBV20-1, with unresolved D. The length of the CDR3 is 11 residues. The V gene lost 4 bases and the J gene lost 7 bases, with 11 bases spanning the gap. Germline V gene data show CDR1 as DFQATT and CDR2 as SNEGSKA (reference sequence).

Here the CDR3 DNA reads TGTGCCAGCAGCCGGGACACAAATTCACCCCTCCACTTT. Translated: CASSRDTNSPLHF. This chain links TRBV7-2 with TRBJ1-6, with D possibly matching TRBD1 (6 bases). The CDR3 has 13 residues. The germline V gene has CDR1 SGHTA and CDR2 FQGNSA. V was trimmed by 5 bases and J by 7 bases, leaving 9 bases between them.

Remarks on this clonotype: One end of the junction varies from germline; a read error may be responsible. CDR3: CAGSLTTENTEAFF. In DNA, the CDR3 is TGTGCCGGCAGTTTAACGACAGAGAACACTGAAGCTTTCTTT. This chain connects TRBV12-3 or TRBV12-4 to TRBJ1-1, with D perhaps TRBD1 (5 bases). The CDR3 has 14 amino acids.

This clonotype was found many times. DNA for the CDR3: TGTGCCAGCAGCCAAGACCCCGGGGCAACTGGGATGTACTTC. Protein product: CASSQDPGATGMYF. J is TRBJ2-5 and V is TRBV4-2; D may match TRBD1 or TRBD2 (5 bases each). The CDR3 has 14 amino acids. V was pared by 0 bases and J by 13 bases, with 18 bases between. Germline CDR1 LGHNA, CDR2 YNFKEQ.

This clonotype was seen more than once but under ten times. This CDR3 reads CASSQPTGPQENIQYF. The CDR3 region has the DNA TGTGCCAGCAGCCAACCTACAGGGCCCCAAGAAAACATTCAGTACTTC. The chain employs TRBV4-2 and TRBJ2-4; possible D gene TRBD1, 6 bases. V was shortened by 2 bases and J by 5 bases, with 16 bases between the two germline ends. The CDR3 loop spans 16 amino acids. Germline V gene sequence: CDR1 LGHNA, CDR2 YNFKEQ.

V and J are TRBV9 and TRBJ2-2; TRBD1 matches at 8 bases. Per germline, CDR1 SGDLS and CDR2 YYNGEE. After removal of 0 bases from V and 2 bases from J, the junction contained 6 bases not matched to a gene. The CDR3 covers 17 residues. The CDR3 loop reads CASSVAAGGINTGELFF. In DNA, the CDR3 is TGTGCCAGCAGCGTAGCTGCAGGGGGCATAAACACCGGGGAGCTGTTTTTT.

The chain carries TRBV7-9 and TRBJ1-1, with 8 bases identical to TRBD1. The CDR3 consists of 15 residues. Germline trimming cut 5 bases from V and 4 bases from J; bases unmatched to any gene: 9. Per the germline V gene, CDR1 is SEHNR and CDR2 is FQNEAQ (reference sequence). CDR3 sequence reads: CASSQTGALGTEAFF. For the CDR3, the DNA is TGTGCCAGCAGCCAGACAGGGGCCCTGGGCACTGAAGCTTTCTTT.

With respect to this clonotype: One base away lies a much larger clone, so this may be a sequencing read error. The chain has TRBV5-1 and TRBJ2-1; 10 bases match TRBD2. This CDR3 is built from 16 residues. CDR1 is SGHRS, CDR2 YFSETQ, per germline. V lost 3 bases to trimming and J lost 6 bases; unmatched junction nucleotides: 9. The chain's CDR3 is CASSSLSSGGCNEQFF. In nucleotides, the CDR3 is TGCGCCAGCAGCTCCCTTTCTAGCGGGGGTTGCAATGAGCAGTTCTTC. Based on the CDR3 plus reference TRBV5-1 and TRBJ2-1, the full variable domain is KAGVTQTPRYLIKTRGQQVTLSCSPISGHRSVSWYQQTPGQGLQFLFEYFSETQRNKGNFPGRFSGRQFSNSRSEMNVSTLELGDSALYLCASSSLSSGGCNEQFFGPGTRLTVL.

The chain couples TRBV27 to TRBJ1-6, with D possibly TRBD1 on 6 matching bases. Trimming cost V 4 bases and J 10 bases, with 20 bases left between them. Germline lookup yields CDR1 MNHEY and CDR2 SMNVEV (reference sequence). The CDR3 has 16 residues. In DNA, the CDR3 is TGTGCCAGCAGTTCCCCCAAACAGGGTTTACGCTCACCCCTCCACTTT. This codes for CASSSPKQGLRSPLHF.

In DNA form, the CDR3 reads TGCGCCAGCAGTACTATCGGGACAGGGGGCGATGAGCAGTTCTTC. It specifies CASSTIGTGGDEQFF. This chain links TRBV5-1 with TRBJ2-1; TRBD1 matches 12 bases. This CDR3 has 15 residues. Germline CDR1 and CDR2: SGHRS and YFSETQ. V trimming: 5 bases; J trimming: 8 bases; junction bases outside the gene matches: 8.

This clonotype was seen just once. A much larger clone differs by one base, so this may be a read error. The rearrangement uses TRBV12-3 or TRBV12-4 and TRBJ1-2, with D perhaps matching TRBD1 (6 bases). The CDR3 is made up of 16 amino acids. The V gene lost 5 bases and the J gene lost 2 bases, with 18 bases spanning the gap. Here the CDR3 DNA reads TGTGCCAGCAGTGAGTGCGGGCCAGGGGCGAACTATGGCTACACCTTC. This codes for CASSECGPGANYGYTF.